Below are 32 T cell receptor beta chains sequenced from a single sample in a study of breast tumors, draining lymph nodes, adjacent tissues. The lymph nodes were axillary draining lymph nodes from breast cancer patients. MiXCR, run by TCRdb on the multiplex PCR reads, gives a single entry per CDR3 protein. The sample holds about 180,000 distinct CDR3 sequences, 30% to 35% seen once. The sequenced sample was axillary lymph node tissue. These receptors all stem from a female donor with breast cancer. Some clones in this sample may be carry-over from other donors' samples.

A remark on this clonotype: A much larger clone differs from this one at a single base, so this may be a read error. The CDR3 reads CAILGRFSGNTIYF. CDR3 in DNA: TGTGCCATCCTCGGGCGGTTCTCTGGAAACACCATATATTTT. This chain uses TRBV10-3 with TRBJ1-3; D uncertain. V was trimmed by 8 bases and J by 0 bases, leaving 11 bases between them. Germline CDR1 reads ENHRY; CDR2 reads SYGVKD. The CDR3 has 14 amino acids.

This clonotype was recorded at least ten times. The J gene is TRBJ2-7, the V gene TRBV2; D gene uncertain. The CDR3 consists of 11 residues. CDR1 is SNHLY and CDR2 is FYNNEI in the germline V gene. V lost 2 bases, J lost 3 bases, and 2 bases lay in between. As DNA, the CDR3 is TGTGCCAGCAGTGAATTCTACGAGCAGTACTTC. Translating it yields CASSEFYEQYF.

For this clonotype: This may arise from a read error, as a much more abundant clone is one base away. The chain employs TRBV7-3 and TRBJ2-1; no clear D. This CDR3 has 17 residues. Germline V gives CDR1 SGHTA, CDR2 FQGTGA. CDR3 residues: CASSLQPRVGSYNQQFF. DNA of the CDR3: TGTGCCAGCAGCTTACAGCCCCGCGTCGGCTCCTACAATCAGCAGTTCTTC.

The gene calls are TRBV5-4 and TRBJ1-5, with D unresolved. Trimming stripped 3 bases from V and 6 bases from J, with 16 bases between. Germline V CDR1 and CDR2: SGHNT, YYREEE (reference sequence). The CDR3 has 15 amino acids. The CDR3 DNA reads TGTGCCAGCAGCTCACCCCGTGGTTTTGGTCAGCCCCAGCATTTT. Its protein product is CASSSPRGFGQPQHF.

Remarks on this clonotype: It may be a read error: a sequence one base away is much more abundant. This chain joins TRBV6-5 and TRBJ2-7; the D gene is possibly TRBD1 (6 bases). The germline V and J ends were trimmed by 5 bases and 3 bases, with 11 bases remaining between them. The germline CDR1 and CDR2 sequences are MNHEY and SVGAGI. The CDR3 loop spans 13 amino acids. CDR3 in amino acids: CASSHLTGYEQYF. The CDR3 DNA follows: TGTGCCAGCAGTCACTTGACAGGCTACGAGCAGTACTTC.

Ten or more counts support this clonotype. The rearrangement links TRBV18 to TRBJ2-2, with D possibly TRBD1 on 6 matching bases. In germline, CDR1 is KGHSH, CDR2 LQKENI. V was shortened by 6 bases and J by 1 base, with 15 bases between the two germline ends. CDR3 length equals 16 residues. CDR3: CASSPRGQLNTGELFF. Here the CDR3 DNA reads TGTGCCAGCTCCCCGAGAGGACAGCTGAACACCGGGGAGCTGTTTTTT.

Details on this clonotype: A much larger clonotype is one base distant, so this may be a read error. This chain's CDR3 is CASSQEGGISAQATQYF. Here the CDR3 DNA reads TGTGCCAGCAGCCAAGAGGGAGGGATCAGCGCCCAAGCGACCCAGTACTTC. This chain links TRBV14 with TRBJ2-5; 7 bases line up with TRBD2. The germline V gene has CDR1 SGHDN and CDR2 FVKESK. The length of the CDR3 is 17 residues.

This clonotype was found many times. The CDR3 spells CASSWDRGSYGYTF. The CDR3 region has the DNA TGTGCCAGCAGCTGGGACAGGGGTTCTTATGGCTACACCTTC. V and J are TRBV7-8 and TRBJ1-2, with 10 bases lining up with TRBD1. The CDR3 extends over 14 amino acids. Germline trimming cut 4 bases from V and 5 bases from J; bases unmatched to any gene: 4. CDR1 and CDR2 (germline): SGHVS, FQNEAQ.

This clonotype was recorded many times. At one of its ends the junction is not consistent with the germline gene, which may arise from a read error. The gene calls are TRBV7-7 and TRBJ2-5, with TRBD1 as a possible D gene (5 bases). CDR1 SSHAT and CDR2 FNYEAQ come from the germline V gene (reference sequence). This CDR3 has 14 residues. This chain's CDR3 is CASSLGLGLETQYF. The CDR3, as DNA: TGTGCTAGCAGCTTAGGTTTGGGGCTAGAGACCCAGTACTTC.

The DNA for the CDR3 is TGTGCCATCGGGAGTAGTGGGTACGAGCAGTACTTC. This encodes CAIGSSGYEQYF. The rearrangement links TRBV10-3 to TRBJ2-7, with a possible D match to TRBD2 (5 bases). Between the trimmed V and J ends, which lost 8 bases and 4 bases, there was a span of 12 bases. CDR1 ENHRY and CDR2 SYGVKD come from the germline V gene. There are 12 residues in the CDR3.

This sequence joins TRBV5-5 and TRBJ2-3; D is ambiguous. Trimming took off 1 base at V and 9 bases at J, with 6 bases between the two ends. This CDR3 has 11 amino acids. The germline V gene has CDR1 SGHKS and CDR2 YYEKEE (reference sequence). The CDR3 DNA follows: TGTGCCAGCAGCTTGCGGTCCACGCAGTATTTT. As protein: CASSLRSTQYF.

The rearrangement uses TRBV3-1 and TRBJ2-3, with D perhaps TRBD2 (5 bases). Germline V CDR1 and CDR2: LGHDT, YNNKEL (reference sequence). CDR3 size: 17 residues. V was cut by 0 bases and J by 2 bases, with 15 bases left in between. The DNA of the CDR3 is TGTGCCAGCAGCCAAGATCGGGAAGTCAGATACACAGATACGCAGTATTTT. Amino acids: CASSQDREVRYTDTQYF.

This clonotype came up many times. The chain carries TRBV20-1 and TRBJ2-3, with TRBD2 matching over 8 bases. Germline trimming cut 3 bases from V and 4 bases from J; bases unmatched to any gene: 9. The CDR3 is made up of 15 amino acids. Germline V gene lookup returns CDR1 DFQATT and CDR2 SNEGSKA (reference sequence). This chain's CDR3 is CSARDFGGGADTQYF. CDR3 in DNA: TGCAGTGCTAGGGACTTCGGGGGGGGTGCAGATACGCAGTATTTT.

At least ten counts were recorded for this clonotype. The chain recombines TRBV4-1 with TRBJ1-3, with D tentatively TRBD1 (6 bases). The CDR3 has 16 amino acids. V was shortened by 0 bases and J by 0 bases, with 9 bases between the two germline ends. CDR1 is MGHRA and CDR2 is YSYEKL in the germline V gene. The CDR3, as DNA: TGCGCCAGCAGCCAAGAGGACAGCTACTCTGGAAACACCATATATTTT. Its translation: CASSQEDSYSGNTIYF.

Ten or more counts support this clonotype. CDR3 bases: TGCAGCGTTGACGACAGGACCTACAATGAGCAGTTCTTC. It translates to CSVDDRTYNEQFF. The chain links TRBV29-1 to TRBJ2-1, with D maybe TRBD1 (6 bases). This CDR3 has 13 amino acids. The V end was cut by 3 bases, the J end by 2 bases, with 8 bases between. In germline, CDR1 is SQVTM, CDR2 ANQGSEA.

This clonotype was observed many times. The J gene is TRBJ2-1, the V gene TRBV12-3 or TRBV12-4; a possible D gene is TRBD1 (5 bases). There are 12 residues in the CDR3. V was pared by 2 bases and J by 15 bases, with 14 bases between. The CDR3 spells CASSLSRQGTFF. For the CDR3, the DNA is TGTGCCAGCAGTTTAAGTCGGCAGGGAACGTTCTTC.

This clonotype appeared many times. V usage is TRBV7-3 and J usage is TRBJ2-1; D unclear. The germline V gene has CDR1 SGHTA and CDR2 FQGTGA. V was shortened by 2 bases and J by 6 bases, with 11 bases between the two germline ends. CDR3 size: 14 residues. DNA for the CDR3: TGTGCCAGCAGCTTATCCAAGATAGCCAATGAGCAGTTCTTC. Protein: CASSLSKIANEQFF.

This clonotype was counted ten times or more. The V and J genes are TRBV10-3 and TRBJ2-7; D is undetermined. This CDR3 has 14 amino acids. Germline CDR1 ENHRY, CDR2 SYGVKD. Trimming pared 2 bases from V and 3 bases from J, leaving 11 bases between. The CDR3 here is CAISEGRLSYEQYF. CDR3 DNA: TGTGCCATCAGTGAGGGCAGACTTAGCTACGAGCAGTACTTC.

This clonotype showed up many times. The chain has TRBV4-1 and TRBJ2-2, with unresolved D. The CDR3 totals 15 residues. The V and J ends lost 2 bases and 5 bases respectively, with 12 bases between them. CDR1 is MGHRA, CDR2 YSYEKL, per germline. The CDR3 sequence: CASSQRASRTGELFF. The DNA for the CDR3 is TGCGCCAGCAGCCAAAGGGCTTCGAGGACCGGGGAGCTGTTTTTT.

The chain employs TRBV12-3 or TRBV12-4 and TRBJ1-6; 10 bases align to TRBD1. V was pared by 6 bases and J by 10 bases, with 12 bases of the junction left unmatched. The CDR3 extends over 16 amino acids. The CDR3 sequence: CASSLLLTGGRSPLHF. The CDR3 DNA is TGTGCCAGCAGCCTTCTTTTGACAGGGGGCAGATCACCCCTCCACTTT.

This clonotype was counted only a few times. This CDR3 is CSARDFVRHNSYNEQFF. DNA of the CDR3: TGCAGTGCTAGAGATTTTGTAAGACATAACTCCTACAATGAGCAGTTCTTC. The chain joins TRBV20-1 to TRBJ2-1; D is unresolved. The CDR3 covers 17 residues. Trimming shortened V by 0 bases and J by 0 bases, and 15 bases separated the two germline ends. Germline V gene lookup returns CDR1 DFQATT and CDR2 SNEGSKA (reference sequence).

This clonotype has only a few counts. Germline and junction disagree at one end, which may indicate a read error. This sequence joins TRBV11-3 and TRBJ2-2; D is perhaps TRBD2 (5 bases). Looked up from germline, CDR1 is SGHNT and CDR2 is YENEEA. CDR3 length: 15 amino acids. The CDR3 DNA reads TGTGCCGGCAGCTTAGTAATAGAGGGCGCCGGGGAGCTGTTTTTT. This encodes CAGSLVIEGAGELFF.

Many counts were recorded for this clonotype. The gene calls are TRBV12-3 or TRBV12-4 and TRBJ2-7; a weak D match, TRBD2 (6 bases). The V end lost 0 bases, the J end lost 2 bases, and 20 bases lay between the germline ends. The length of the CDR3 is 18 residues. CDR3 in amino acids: CASSLAPPGRFGTYEQYF. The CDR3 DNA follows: TGTGCCAGCAGTTTAGCGCCCCCAGGGAGGTTTGGAACCTACGAGCAGTACTTC.

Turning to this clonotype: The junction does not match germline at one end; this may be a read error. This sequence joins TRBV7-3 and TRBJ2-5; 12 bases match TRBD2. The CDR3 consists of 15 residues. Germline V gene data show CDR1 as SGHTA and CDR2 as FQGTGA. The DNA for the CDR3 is TGTGCCAGCAGCCCTAGCGGGGGGGCCGGAGAGACCCAGCACTTC. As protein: CASSPSGGAGETQHF.

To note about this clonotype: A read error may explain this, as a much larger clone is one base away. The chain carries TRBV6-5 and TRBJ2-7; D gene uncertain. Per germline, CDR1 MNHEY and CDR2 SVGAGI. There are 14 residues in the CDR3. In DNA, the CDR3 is TGTGCCTGCAGACCTCCGAACCCCATCTACGAGCAGTACTTC. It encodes CACRPPNPIYEQYF.

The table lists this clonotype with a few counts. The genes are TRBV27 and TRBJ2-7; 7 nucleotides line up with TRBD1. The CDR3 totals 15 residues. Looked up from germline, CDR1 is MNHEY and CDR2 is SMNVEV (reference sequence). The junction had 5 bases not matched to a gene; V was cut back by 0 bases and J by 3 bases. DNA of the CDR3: TGTGCCAGCAGTTTATCGCCAGGGGGTAACTACGAGCAGTACTTC. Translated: CASSLSPGGNYEQYF.

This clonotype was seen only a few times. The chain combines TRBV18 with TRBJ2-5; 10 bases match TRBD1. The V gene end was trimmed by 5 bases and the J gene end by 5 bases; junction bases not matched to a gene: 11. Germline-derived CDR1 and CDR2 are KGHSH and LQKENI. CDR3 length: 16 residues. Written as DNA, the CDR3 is TGTGCCAGCTCATCTAGACAGGGGGCAATCGGCGAGACCCAGTACTTC. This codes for CASSSRQGAIGETQYF.

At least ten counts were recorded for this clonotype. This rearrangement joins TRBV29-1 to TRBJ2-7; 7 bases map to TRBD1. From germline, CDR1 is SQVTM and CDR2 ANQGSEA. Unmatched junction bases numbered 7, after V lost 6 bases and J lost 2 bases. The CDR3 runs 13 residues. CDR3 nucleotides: TGCAGCGTGCTCGGGACAGAGGCCTACGAGCAGTACTTC. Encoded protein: CSVLGTEAYEQYF.

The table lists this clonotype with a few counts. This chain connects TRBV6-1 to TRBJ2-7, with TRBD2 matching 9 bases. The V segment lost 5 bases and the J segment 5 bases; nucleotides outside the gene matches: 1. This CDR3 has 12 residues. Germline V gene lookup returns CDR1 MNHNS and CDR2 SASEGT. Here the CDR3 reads CASSRTSDEQYF. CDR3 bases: TGTGCCAGCAGTCGGACTAGCGACGAGCAGTACTTC.

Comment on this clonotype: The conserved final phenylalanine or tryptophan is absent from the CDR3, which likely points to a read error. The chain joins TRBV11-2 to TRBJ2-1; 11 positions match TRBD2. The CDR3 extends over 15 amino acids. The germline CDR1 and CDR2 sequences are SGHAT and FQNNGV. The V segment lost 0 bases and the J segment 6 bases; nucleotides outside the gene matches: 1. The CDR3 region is CASSLELAGVNEQFS. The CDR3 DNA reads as TGTGCCAGCAGCTTAGAACTAGCGGGAGTCAATGAGCAGTTCTCC.

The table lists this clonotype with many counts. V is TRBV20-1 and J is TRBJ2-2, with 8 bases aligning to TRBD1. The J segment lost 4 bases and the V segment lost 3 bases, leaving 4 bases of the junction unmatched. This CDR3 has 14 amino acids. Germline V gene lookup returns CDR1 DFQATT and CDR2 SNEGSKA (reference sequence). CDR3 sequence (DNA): TGCAGTGCTAGGGCGACAGGGGCCACCGGGGAGCTGTTTTTT. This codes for CSARATGATGELFF.

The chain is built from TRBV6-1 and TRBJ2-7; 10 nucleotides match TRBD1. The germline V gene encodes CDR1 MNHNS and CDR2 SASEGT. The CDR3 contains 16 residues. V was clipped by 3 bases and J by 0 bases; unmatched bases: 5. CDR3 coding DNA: TGTGCCAGCAGTGAGCCTAGGACAGGGGGCTCCTACGAGCAGTACTTC. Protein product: CASSEPRTGGSYEQYF.